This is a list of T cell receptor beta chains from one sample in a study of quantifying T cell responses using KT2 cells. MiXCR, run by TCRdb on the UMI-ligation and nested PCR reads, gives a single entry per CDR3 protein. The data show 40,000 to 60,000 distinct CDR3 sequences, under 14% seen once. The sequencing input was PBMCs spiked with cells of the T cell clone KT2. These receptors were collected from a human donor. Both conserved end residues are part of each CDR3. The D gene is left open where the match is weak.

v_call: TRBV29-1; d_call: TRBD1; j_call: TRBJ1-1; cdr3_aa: CSADRGNTEAFF
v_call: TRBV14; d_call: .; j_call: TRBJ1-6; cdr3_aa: CASSQEGLKSSYNSPLHF
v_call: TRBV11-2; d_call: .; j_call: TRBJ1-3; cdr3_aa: CASSWTSMIRERGNTIYF
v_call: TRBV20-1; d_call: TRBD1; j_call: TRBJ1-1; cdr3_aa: CSAPTGVMNTEAFF
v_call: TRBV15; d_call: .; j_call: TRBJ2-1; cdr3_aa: CATRTLGGPYNEQFF
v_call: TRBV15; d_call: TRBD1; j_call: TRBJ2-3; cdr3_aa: CATSRGDRSTDTQYF
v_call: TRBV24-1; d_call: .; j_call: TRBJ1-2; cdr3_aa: CDTSPNSHYGYTF
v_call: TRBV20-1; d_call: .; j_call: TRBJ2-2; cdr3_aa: CSARAENVNTGELFF
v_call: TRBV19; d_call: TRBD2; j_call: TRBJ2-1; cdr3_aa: CASRTGTSSYNEQFF
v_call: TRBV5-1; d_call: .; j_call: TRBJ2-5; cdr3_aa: CASSPTGETQYF
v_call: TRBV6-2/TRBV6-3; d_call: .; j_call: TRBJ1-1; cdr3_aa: CASSRTAMNTEAFF
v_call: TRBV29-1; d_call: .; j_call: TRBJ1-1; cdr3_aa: CSVGRRMNTEAFF